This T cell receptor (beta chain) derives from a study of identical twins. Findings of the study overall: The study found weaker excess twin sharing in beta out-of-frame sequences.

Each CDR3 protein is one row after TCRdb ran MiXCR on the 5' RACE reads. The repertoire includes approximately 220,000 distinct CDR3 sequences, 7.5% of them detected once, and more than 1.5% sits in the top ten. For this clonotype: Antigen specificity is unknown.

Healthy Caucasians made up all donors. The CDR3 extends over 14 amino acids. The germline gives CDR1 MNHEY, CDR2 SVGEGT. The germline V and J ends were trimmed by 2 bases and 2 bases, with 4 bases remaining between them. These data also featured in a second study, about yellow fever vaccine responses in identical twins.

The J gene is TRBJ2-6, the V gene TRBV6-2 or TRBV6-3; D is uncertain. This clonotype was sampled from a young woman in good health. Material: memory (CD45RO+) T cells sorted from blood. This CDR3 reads CASSYGAGANVLTF. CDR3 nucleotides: TGTGCCAGCAGTTACGGGGCTGGGGCCAACGTCCTGACTTTC.